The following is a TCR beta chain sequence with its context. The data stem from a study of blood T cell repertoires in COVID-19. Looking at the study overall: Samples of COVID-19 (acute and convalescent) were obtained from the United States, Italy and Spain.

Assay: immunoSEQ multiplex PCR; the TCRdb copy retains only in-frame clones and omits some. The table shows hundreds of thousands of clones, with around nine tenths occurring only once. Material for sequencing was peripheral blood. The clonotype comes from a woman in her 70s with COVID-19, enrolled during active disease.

DNA for the CDR3: TGTGCCAGCAGCCGAGGACTAGCGGGGGATACGCAGTATTTT. It specifies CASSRGLAGDTQYF. The rearrangement uses TRBV3-1 (or the pseudogene TRBV3-2) and TRBJ2-3; the match to TRBD2 covers 12 bases. The CDR3 contains 14 residues. Germline assignment: CDR1 LGHDT and CDR2 YNNKEL (reference sequence). The V segment lost 4 bases and the J segment 6 bases; nucleotides outside the gene matches: 2.